A selection of T cell receptor beta chains follows, all from one sample in a study of blood T cell repertoires in COVID-19. Data came from immunoSEQ multiplex PCR; TCRdb stores just in-frame clones and leaves some out. The table has approximately 72,000 clones, 89% seen once. Sequenced material: peripheral blood. The receptors were gathered from a man aged 55 to 70 with acute or convalescent COVID-19. The CDR3 runs from the conserved cysteine through the conserved F or W. The D gene is left open where the match is weak. Rows may omit the clone size; those that give it use once, few, many or a size class.

V gene	J gene	clone size	D gene	CDR3 protein	CDR3 DNA
TRBV19	TRBJ2-3	.	.	CASRRRQGGSTDTQYF	TGTGCCAGCAGGAGAAGGCAGGGTGGGAGCACAGATACGCAGTATTTT
TRBV19	TRBJ1-1	.	.	CASSIIVNTEAFF	TGTGCCAGTAGTATCATTGTGAACACTGAAGCTTTCTTT
TRBV4-1	TRBJ1-1	.	TRBD1	CASREIGTANTEAFF	TGCGCCAGCCGAGAGATAGGGACAGCAAACACTGAAGCTTTCTTT
TRBV9	TRBJ1-4	.	TRBD1	CASSRGRGEKLFF	TGTGCCAGCTCCAGGGGGCGCGGTGAAAAACTGTTTTTT
TRBV5-1	TRBJ1-1	.	.	CASSLAQNMNTEAFF	TGCGCCAGCAGCTTGGCACAGAATATGAACACTGAAGCTTTCTTT
TRBV4-1	TRBJ1-1	.	TRBD1	CASSQDGQVGLEAFF	TGCGCCAGCAGCCAAGATGGACAGGTGGGATTGGAAGCTTTCTTT
TRBV19	TRBJ2-2	.	.	CASSPWNGGTGELFF	TGTGCCAGTAGTCCCTGGAACGGGGGCACCGGGGAGCTGTTTTTT
TRBV4-1	TRBJ1-4	.	TRBD1	CASSPGTGIEKLFF	TGCGCCAGCAGCCCCGGGACAGGGATCGAAAAACTGTTTTTT
TRBV7-9	TRBJ1-2	.	TRBD1	CASSQTGGLRIYGYTF	TGTGCCAGCAGCCAGACAGGGGGCCTCCGGATCTATGGCTACACCTTC
TRBV7-9	TRBJ1-4	.	.	CASSVEGGGGEKLFF	TGTGCCAGCAGCGTTGAAGGGGGAGGGGGTGAAAAACTGTTTTTT
TRBV28	TRBJ1-6	.	.	CASSLPQYSPLHF	TGTGCCAGCAGTTTACCCCAATATTCACCCCTCCACTTT
TRBV29-1	TRBJ2-1	once	.	CSVPAGTRYNEQFF	TGCAGCGTCCCTGCCGGGACACGATACAATGAGCAGTTCTTC
TRBV6-5	TRBJ2-7	.	.	CATTAQALGEQYF	TGTGCCACAACGGCCCAGGCTCTTGGTGAGCAGTACTTC
TRBV19	TRBJ1-5	.	.	CASSIENSNQPQHF	TGTGCCAGTAGTATTGAGAATAGCAATCAGCCCCAGCATTTT
TRBV9	TRBJ2-3	.	TRBD2	CASSVSVAGGTDTQYF	TGTGCCAGCAGCGTATCGGTAGCGGGGGGCACAGATACGCAGTATTTT
TRBV30	TRBJ1-1	.	TRBD1	CAWSLISGQGHTEAFF	TGTGCCTGGAGCCTCATTTCGGGACAGGGTCACACTGAAGCTTTCTTT
TRBV6-5	TRBJ1-1	few	.	CASSYAAGNTEAFF	TGTGCCAGCAGTTACGCTGCAGGGAACACTGAAGCTTTCTTT
TRBV18	TRBJ1-2	.	TRBD1	CASSLGDRVKGYTF	TGTGCCAGCTCACTAGGAGACAGGGTTAAGGGCTACACCTTC
TRBV5-4	TRBJ2-7	once	TRBD1	CASSLTYRGEQYF	TGTGCCAGCAGCTTAACTTACAGGGGAGAGCAGTACTTC
TRBV9	TRBJ2-1	.	TRBD2	CASSASGGPGHEQFF	TGTGCCAGCAGCGCCTCGGGGGGGCCGGGACATGAGCAGTTCTTC
TRBV5-6	TRBJ1-4	once	TRBD1	CASSRTAGGVNEKLFF	TGTGCCAGCAGCCGCACCGCAGGGGGAGTGAATGAAAAACTGTTTTTT
TRBV12-3/TRBV12-4	TRBJ1-1	.	.	CASSLREDAEAFF	TGTGCCAGCAGCCTGAGGGAAGACGCTGAAGCTTTCTTT
TRBV7-9	TRBJ2-7	.	.	CASSSHLGLPGGEQYF	TGTGCCAGCAGTTCTCATCTGGGACTCCCCGGTGGGGAGCAGTACTTC
TRBV9	TRBJ1-2	.	.	CASSVGAEGTYGYTF	TGTGCCAGCAGCGTAGGGGCAGAGGGGACTTATGGCTACACCTTC
TRBV3-1/TRBV3-2	TRBJ2-1	.	.	CASSQVGLSSYNEQFF	TGTGCCAGCAGCCAAGTGGGACTGAGCTCCTACAATGAGCAGTTCTTC
TRBV5-6	TRBJ1-5	.	.	CASSLDRESEPQHF	TGTGCCAGCAGCTTGGACAGGGAATCAGAGCCCCAGCATTTT
TRBV6-2/TRBV6-3	TRBJ1-3	few	.	CASSYRRSSGNTIYF	TGTGCCAGCAGTTATCGGAGATCCTCTGGAAACACCATATATTTT
TRBV6-5	TRBJ1-5	.	.	CASSYSNSNQPQHF	TGTGCCAGCAGTTATTCGAACTCCAATCAGCCCCAGCATTTT
TRBV5-1	TRBJ1-1	once	.	CASSLPGQNTEAFF	TGCGCCAGCAGCTTGCCCGGACAGAACACTGAAGCTTTCTTT
TRBV11-2	TRBJ2-2	.	.	CASSLAGRGNTGELFF	TGTGCCAGCAGCTTAGCTGGCAGGGGGAACACCGGGGAGCTGTTTTTT
TRBV19	TRBJ2-1	.	TRBD1	CASTGQANEQFF	TGTGCCAGTACGGGACAGGCAAATGAGCAGTTCTTC
TRBV3-1/TRBV3-2	TRBJ1-1	.	.	CASSQEGLGETEAFF	TGTGCCAGCAGCCAAGAGGGGTTGGGAGAGACTGAAGCTTTCTTT
TRBV18	TRBJ1-1	.	TRBD1	CASRQGADTEAFF	TGTGCCAGCAGACAGGGGGCGGACACTGAAGCTTTCTTT
TRBV18	TRBJ2-5	.	.	CASSPPGALGETQYF	TGTGCCAGCTCACCACCGGGGGCTCTAGGGGAGACCCAGTACTTC
TRBV6-5	TRBJ2-7	few	.	CASRPNGPSNYEQYF	TGTGCCAGCAGACCCAATGGGCCCTCTAACTACGAGCAGTACTTC
TRBV6-1	TRBJ2-5	once	.	CASSESGVRGETQYF	TGTGCCAGCAGTGAATCGGGGGTTAGGGGAGAGACCCAGTACTTC
TRBV2	TRBJ1-2	.	.	CASRVTGKYGYTF	TGTGCCAGCAGGGTGACAGGAAAGTATGGCTACACCTTC
TRBV7-8	TRBJ2-7	.	TRBD2	CASSPTSSGGEQYF	TGTGCCAGCAGCCCCACTTCTAGCGGGGGCGAGCAGTACTTC
TRBV7-9	TRBJ1-5	.	TRBD1	CASSPGTGVGPQHF	TGTGCCAGCAGCCCCGGGACAGGAGTAGGACCCCAGCATTTT
TRBV24-1	TRBJ2-5	.	TRBD2	CATSALAGGQETQYF	TGTGCCACCAGTGCGTTAGCGGGGGGGCAAGAGACCCAGTACTTC
TRBV18	TRBJ1-5	.	.	CASSLARGGNQPQHF	TGTGCCAGCTCACTCGCCAGGGGTGGCAATCAGCCCCAGCATTTT
TRBV3-1/TRBV3-2	TRBJ2-2	.	TRBD2	CASSHLAGGPGELFF	TGTGCCAGCAGCCATTTAGCGGGGGGCCCCGGGGAGCTGTTTTTT
TRBV24-1	TRBJ2-7	.	.	CATSDSRRDTSYEQYF	TGTGCCACCAGTGACTCCAGACGGGACACCTCCTACGAGCAGTACTTC
TRBV24-1	TRBJ1-5	.	.	CATSRGFNQPQHF	TGTGCCACCAGCAGGGGATTTAATCAGCCCCAGCATTTT
TRBV6-5	TRBJ1-5	.	.	CASNPGAYSNQPQHF	TGTGCCAGCAACCCGGGTGCTTATAGCAATCAGCCCCAGCATTTT
TRBV7-9	TRBJ1-1	.	TRBD1	CASSFDRGTEAFF	TGTGCCAGCAGTTTCGACAGGGGCACTGAAGCTTTCTTT
TRBV2	TRBJ1-5	.	.	CASSGPQGGQPQHF	TGTGCCAGCAGTGGCCCCCAAGGAGGCCAGCCCCAGCATTTT
TRBV4-2	TRBJ1-2	.	.	CASSQIPSAGINYGYTF	TGTGCCAGCAGCCAGATACCCAGTGCAGGGATTAACTATGGCTACACCTTC
TRBV2	TRBJ1-3	.	.	CASSQGLSGNTIYF	TGTGCCAGCAGCCAGGGTCTCTCTGGAAACACCATATATTTT
TRBV2	TRBJ1-1	.	.	CASSESGLSTEAFF	TGTGCCAGCAGTGAAAGCGGGTTGAGCACTGAAGCTTTCTTT
TRBV12-3/TRBV12-4	TRBJ1-4	once	.	CASSYTDSGKLFF	TGTGCCAGCAGTTATACGGACTCGGGAAAACTGTTTTTT
TRBV6-1	TRBJ2-3	few	.	CASSETGRDTDTQYF	TGTGCCAGCAGTGAAACAGGGAGGGACACAGATACGCAGTATTTT
TRBV2	TRBJ2-7	.	.	CASSERVVSSYEQYF	TGTGCCAGCAGTGAACGGGTGGTCAGCTCCTACGAGCAGTACTTC